This passage covers 20 T cell receptor beta chains from one sample sequenced in a study of T cells in Graves' hyperthyroidism and ophthalmopathy. Researchers took RNA transcripts and amplified the TCR beta CDR3 regions from them. First-round RT-PCR targeting the TCR CDR3 was performed with the HTBI primer set. TCRdb used MiXCR to reprocess the multiplex PCR reads, holding one entry per CDR3 protein. The sample consists of 300,000 or so distinct CDR3 sequences, about 18% of them appearing once. Sequences were obtained from blood. All receptors come from a woman aged 45-65 years with Graves' hyperthyroidism.

This clonotype was counted only a few times. This chain links TRBV27 with TRBJ2-7, with TRBD2 as a possible D gene (5 bases). Trimming pared 2 bases from V and 0 bases from J, leaving 8 bases between. This CDR3 has 14 residues. CDR1 and CDR2 from the germline V gene are MNHEY and SMNVEV (reference sequence). The CDR3, as DNA: TGTGCCAGCAGTTTAAGAGGGCCCTCCTACGAGCAGTACTTC. Amino acid sequence: CASSLRGPSYEQYF.

Ten or more counts support this clonotype. The rearrangement links TRBV12-3 or TRBV12-4 to TRBJ1-1, with a weak D call TRBD1 (5 bases). Trimming took 1 base from V and 6 from J, leaving 9 bases between them. There are 13 residues in the CDR3. CDR3 region: CASSLVKGSEAFF. The CDR3 DNA follows: TGTGCCAGCAGTTTAGTGAAGGGGTCTGAAGCTTTCTTT.

The sample holds many counts of this clonotype. This rearrangement joins TRBV2 to TRBJ2-3; 15 bases match TRBD2. Trimming cost V 5 bases and J 3 bases; bases outside gene matches: 3. The CDR3 is made up of 16 amino acids. CDR1 is SNHLY and CDR2 is FYNNEI in the germline V gene. The CDR3, as DNA: TGTGCCAGCAGTAAGGGACTAGCGGGGGGAACAGATACGCAGTATTTT. Translation: CASSKGLAGGTDTQYF.

This clonotype was seen a few times. The chain is built from TRBV19 and TRBJ1-1; possibly TRBD1 for D (5 bases). V was trimmed by 7 bases and J by 8 bases, leaving 23 bases between them. CDR3 length: 15 amino acids. In germline, CDR1 is LNHDA, CDR2 SQIVND (reference sequence). CDR3 bases: TGTGCCAGTACCACATTCGGGGGAGGACTCGACGAAGCTTTCTTT. Translated, it gives CASTTFGGGLDEAFF.

V and J are TRBV4-1 and TRBJ2-5; the match to TRBD2 covers 8 bases. This CDR3 has 18 residues. Per germline, CDR1 MGHRA and CDR2 YSYEKL. Trimming removed 3 bases from V and 4 bases from J; junction bases left unmatched: 16. Here the CDR3 reads CASSQTRPGLGGGETQYF. For the CDR3, the DNA is TGCGCCAGCAGCCAGACAAGGCCGGGACTAGGAGGGGGAGAGACCCAGTACTTC.

This clonotype was counted between two and nine times. This chain joins TRBV7-6 and TRBJ2-3; D uncertain. The CDR3 length is 15 residues. Per the germline V gene, CDR1 is SGHVS and CDR2 is FNYEAQ. V lost 2 bases to trimming and J lost 2 bases, with 11 bases between them. CDR3: CASSLITAVTDTQYF. The CDR3 nucleotides read TGTGCCAGCAGCTTAATCACAGCAGTCACAGATACGCAGTATTTT.

On this clonotype: The junction departs from germline at one end; a sequencing error may be responsible. The rearrangement links TRBV28 to TRBJ2-5; TRBD2 matches 7 bases. CDR1 MDHEN and CDR2 SYDVKM come from the germline V gene. The CDR3 spans 18 residues. In DNA form, the CDR3 reads TGTGCCAGCAGTTTACACGACCTTTTGGGGACGGGACTACGAAGTTTGAACTTC. Translated: CASSLHDLLGTGLRSLNF.

Only a few counts were recorded for this clonotype. This chain connects TRBV4-2 to TRBJ2-3; 9 bases line up with TRBD2. V dropped 0 bases and J dropped 0; count of bases not matched to a gene: 10. Germline CDR1 and CDR2: LGHNA and YNFKEQ. The CDR3 runs 19 residues. The DNA for the CDR3 is TGTGCCAGCAGCCAAGACCATAGCGGGGGACCTGCTAGCACAGATACGCAGTATTTT. Its translation: CASSQDHSGGPASTDTQYF.

This sequence joins TRBV7-3 and TRBJ2-1; either TRBD1 or TRBD2 may supply D (5 bases each). Deletions cut 5 bases from V and 5 bases from J, with 16 bases between. CDR3 length: 15 amino acids. CDR1 and CDR2 (germline): SGHTA, FQGTGA. The CDR3 reads CASSPNAGANNEQFF. For the CDR3, the DNA is TGTGCCAGCAGCCCCAACGCCGGGGCCAACAATGAGCAGTTCTTC.

The V gene is TRBV19, the J gene TRBJ1-5, with D maybe TRBD1 (5 bases). The CDR3 has 13 amino acids. Trimming took off 5 bases at V and 7 bases at J, with 12 bases between the two ends. The germline gives CDR1 LNHDA, CDR2 SQIVND (reference sequence). This CDR3 reads CASSESGGQPQHF. Written as DNA, the CDR3 is TGTGCCAGTAGTGAGAGCGGGGGACAGCCCCAGCATTTT.

This clonotype was seen more than once but under ten times. The chain couples TRBV6-5 to TRBJ2-5; D may be TRBD2 (6 bases). V lost 2 bases and J 2 bases, leaving 9 bases between the germline ends. Germline V gives CDR1 MNHEY, CDR2 SVGAGI. The CDR3 is made up of 14 amino acids. CDR3 residues: CASSYRESQETQYF. The CDR3 nucleotides read TGTGCCAGCAGTTACCGGGAGTCTCAAGAGACCCAGTACTTC.

This clonotype has a handful of counts. This rearrangement joins TRBV4-1 to TRBJ1-5; D remains ambiguous. The CDR3 is 15 residues long. Germline lookup yields CDR1 MGHRA and CDR2 YSYEKL. V lost 0 bases and J lost 4, with 10 bases in between. The DNA of the CDR3 is TGCGCCAGCAGCCAAGATCCGGCTGTAAATCAGCCCCAGCATTTT. It is translated as CASSQDPAVNQPQHF.

This clonotype was detected many times. The chain couples TRBV3-1 to TRBJ1-3; TRBD1 aligns across 7 bases. The germline V gene encodes CDR1 LGHDT and CDR2 YNNKEL (reference sequence). The CDR3 is 15 amino acids. V gave up 2 bases and J gave up 3 bases; unmatched junction bases: 4. The CDR3: CASSQNRGLGNTIYF. CDR3 nucleotides: TGTGCCAGCAGCCAAAACAGGGGACTTGGAAACACCATATATTTT.

This clonotype has a count of ten or more. The rearrangement uses TRBV3-1 and TRBJ1-3; D not resolved. Trimming removed 5 bases at V and 4 bases at J, with 9 bases between. Germline V CDR1 and CDR2: LGHDT, YNNKEL (reference sequence). The CDR3 is 13 residues long. Written as DNA, the CDR3 is TGTGCCAGCAGCACCCGTGGGGGAAACACCATATATTTT. This codes for CASSTRGGNTIYF.

At least ten counts were recorded for this clonotype. The J gene is TRBJ2-7, the V gene TRBV9, with D maybe TRBD1 (6 bases). There are 13 residues in the CDR3. Trimming cost V 3 bases and J 2 bases, with 9 bases left between them. In germline, CDR1 is SGDLS, CDR2 YYNGEE. The CDR3 loop reads CASSDGQPYEQYF. The CDR3 bases are TGTGCCAGCAGCGACGGACAGCCCTACGAGCAGTACTTC. Using reference TRBV9 and TRBJ2-7 for the parts outside the CDR3, the full variable domain is DSGVTQTPKHLITATGQRVTLRCSPRSGDLSVYWYQQSLDQGLQFLIQYYNGEERAKGNILERFSAQQFPDLHSELNLSSLELGDSALYFCASSDGQPYEQYFGPGTRLTVT.

In this sample, this clonotype turned up a few times. The gene calls are TRBV30 and TRBJ1-5; D ambiguous. CDR3 length: 13 residues. Trimming shortened V by 2 bases and J by 3 bases, and 8 bases separated the two germline ends. Germline values: CDR1 GTSNPN, CDR2 SVGIG (reference sequence). CDR3 sequence: CAWSKEYNQPQHF. CDR3 nucleotides: TGTGCCTGGAGTAAGGAATACAATCAGCCCCAGCATTTT. Full variable domain (missing parts from reference TRBV30 and TRBJ1-5): SQTIHQWPATLVQPVGSPLSLECTVEGTSNPNLYWYRQAAGRGLQLLFYSVGIGQISSEVPQNLSASRPQDRQFILSSKKLLLSDSGFYLCAWSKEYNQPQHFGDGTRLSIL.

The chain uses TRBV24-1 and TRBJ2-1; D remains ambiguous. This CDR3 spans 16 amino acids. The V and J ends lost 5 bases and 0 bases respectively, with 13 bases between them. Germline values: CDR1 KGHDR, CDR2 SFDVKD. The CDR3 DNA reads TGTGCCACCAGTGCCCACGAAATAAACTCCTACAATGAGCAGTTCTTC. Translation: CATSAHEINSYNEQFF.

This clonotype was counted a few times. The chain employs TRBV9 and TRBJ2-1; TRBD2 aligns across 14 bases. Germline assignment: CDR1 SGDLS and CDR2 YYNGEE. The CDR3 covers 15 residues. V was pared by 4 bases and J by 7 bases, with 4 bases of the junction left unmatched. CDR3 DNA: TGTGCCAGCAGCCTCCGGACTAGCGGGGGGAATGAGCAGTTCTTC. Residues: CASSLRTSGGNEQFF.

This clonotype occurred many times. V usage is TRBV5-1 and J usage is TRBJ1-2; TRBD1 aligns across 9 bases. Germline lookup yields CDR1 SGHRS and CDR2 YFSETQ. The CDR3 consists of 14 residues. Unmatched junction bases numbered 3, after V lost 2 bases and J lost 4 bases. In nucleotides, the CDR3 is TGCGCCAGCAGCTTTCAGGGACAGGGCTATGGCTACACCTTC. Translating gives CASSFQGQGYGYTF.

In its sample, this clonotype was seen a few times. This chain links TRBV12-3 or TRBV12-4 with TRBJ2-3, with 10 bases identical to TRBD2. After removal of 5 bases from V and 5 bases from J, the junction contained 7 bases not matched to a gene. This CDR3 region has 15 residues. CDR3 coding DNA: TGTGCCAGCAGTGCGATAGCGGGGGGTGGAGATACGCAGTATTTT. The encoded protein is CASSAIAGGGDTQYF.